These 7 T cell receptor beta chains share one sample of origin, sequenced in a study of shared clonotypes between healthy human individuals. TCRdb's table, derived via immunoSEQ multiplex PCR, lists solely in-frame clones and lacks some. The data show 190,000 or so clones, 65% to 70% seen once. The sample was memory CD4+ T cells sorted from blood. Subset meaning: CD45RA-negative fraction. These TCRs come from a man aged 25 to 40 in good health.

The chain carries TRBV5-1 and TRBJ2-3; D is unclear. The CDR3 loop spans 14 amino acids. Germline CDR1 and CDR2: SGHRS and YFSETQ. V dropped 4 bases and J dropped 2 bases, with 11 bases sitting between them. CDR3 nucleotides: TGCGCCAGCAGCCCGGGCGGTGACACAGATACGCAGTATTTT. Translated: CASSPGGDTDTQYF.

The rearrangement joins TRBV5-1 to TRBJ2-1, with 7 bases identical to TRBD1. CDR1 and CDR2 (germline): SGHRS, YFSETQ. The ends lost 5 bases at V and 3 bases at J; junction bases unmatched: 8. The CDR3 is 15 residues long. The CDR3 reads CASRRATGYYNEQFF. The DNA of the CDR3 is TGCGCCAGCAGGAGGGCGACAGGGTACTACAATGAGCAGTTCTTC.

This clone came up many times. The chain joins TRBV6-6 to TRBJ2-1, with TRBD2 identical over 9 bases. The CDR3 extends over 14 amino acids. The V segment lost 5 bases and the J segment 7 bases; nucleotides outside the gene matches: 6. Germline V gives CDR1 MNHNY, CDR2 SVGAGI (reference sequence). The CDR3 region is CASSPSGTGNEQFF. CDR3 coding DNA: TGTGCCAGCAGTCCTAGCGGGACCGGGAATGAGCAGTTCTTC.

The chain combines TRBV28 with TRBJ2-1, with D perhaps TRBD1 (5 bases). Germline CDR1 MDHEN, CDR2 SYDVKM. CDR3 length equals 14 residues. Trimming removed 7 bases from V and 10 bases from J, with 20 bases in between. CDR3 residues: CASTMGRPLDEQFF. The DNA of the CDR3 is TGTGCCAGCACTATGGGGCGGCCCCTAGACGAGCAGTTCTTC.

This clone was counted only a few times. The rearrangement joins TRBV2 to TRBJ1-2; 9 nucleotides line up with TRBD1. This CDR3 is 14 amino acids long. V dropped 7 bases and J dropped 7; count of bases not matched to a gene: 10. The germline gives CDR1 SNHLY, CDR2 FYNNEI. The CDR3 sequence is CASNGRDRVGGYTF. The CDR3 DNA reads as TGTGCCAGCAACGGAAGGGACAGGGTTGGTGGCTACACCTTC.

This clone was counted ten times or more. J is TRBJ1-1 and V is TRBV27; the D gene is possibly TRBD1 (6 bases). The CDR3 length is 12 residues. Germline values: CDR1 MNHEY, CDR2 SMNVEV (reference sequence). Trimming removed 5 bases from V and 11 bases from J, with 15 bases in between. The CDR3 nucleotides are TGTGCCAGCAGTCCGGGGGCCCCAATGGCTTTCTTT. It encodes CASSPGAPMAFF.

The sample holds a few counts of this clone. The J gene is TRBJ2-7, the V gene TRBV7-9; D not resolved. The CDR3 is made up of 13 amino acids. Germline V lookup: CDR1 SEHNR, CDR2 FQNEAQ (reference sequence). V lost 5 bases to trimming and J lost 3 bases, with 11 bases between them. The CDR3 nucleotides are TGTGCCAGCAGCCAACCCACTCGCTACGAGCAGTACTTC. The encoded protein is CASSQPTRYEQYF.